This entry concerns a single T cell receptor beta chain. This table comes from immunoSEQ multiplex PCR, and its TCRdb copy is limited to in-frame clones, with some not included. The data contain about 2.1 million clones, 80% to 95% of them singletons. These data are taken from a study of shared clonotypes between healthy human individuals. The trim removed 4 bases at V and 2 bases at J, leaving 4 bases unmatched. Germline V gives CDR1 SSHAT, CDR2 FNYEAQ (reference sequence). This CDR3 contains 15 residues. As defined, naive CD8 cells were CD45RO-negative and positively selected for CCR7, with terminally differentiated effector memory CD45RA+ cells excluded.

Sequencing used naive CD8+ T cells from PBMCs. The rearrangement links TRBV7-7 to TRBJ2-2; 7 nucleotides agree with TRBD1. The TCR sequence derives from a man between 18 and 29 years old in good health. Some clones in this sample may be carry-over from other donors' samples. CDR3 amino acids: CASSSRQGNTGELFF. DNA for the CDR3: TGTGCCAGCAGCTCCCGACAGGGTAACACCGGGGAGCTGTTTTTT.